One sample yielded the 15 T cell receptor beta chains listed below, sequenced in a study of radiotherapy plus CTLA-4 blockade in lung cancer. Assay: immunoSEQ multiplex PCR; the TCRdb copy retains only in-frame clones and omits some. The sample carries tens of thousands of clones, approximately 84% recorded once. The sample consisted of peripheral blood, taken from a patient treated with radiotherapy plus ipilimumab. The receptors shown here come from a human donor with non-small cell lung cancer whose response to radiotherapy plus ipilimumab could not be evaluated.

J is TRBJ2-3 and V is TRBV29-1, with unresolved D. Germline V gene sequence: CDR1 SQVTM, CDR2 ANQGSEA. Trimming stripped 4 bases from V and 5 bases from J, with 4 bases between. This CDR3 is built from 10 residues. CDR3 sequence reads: CSVVIDTQYF. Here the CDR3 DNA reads TGCAGCGTTGTAATAGATACGCAGTATTTT.

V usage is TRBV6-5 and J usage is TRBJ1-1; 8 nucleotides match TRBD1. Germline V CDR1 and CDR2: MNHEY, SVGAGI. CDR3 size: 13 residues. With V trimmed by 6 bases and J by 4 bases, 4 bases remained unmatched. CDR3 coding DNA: TGTGCCAGCAGGGGACAGGCGGGCACTGAAGCTTTCTTT. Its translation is CASRGQAGTEAFF.

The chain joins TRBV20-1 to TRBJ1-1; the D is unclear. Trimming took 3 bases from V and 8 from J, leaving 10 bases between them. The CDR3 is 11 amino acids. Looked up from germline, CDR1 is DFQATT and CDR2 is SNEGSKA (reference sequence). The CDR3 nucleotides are TGCAGTGCTAGCTTGGGCAGGGAAGCTTTCTTT. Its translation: CSASLGREAFF.

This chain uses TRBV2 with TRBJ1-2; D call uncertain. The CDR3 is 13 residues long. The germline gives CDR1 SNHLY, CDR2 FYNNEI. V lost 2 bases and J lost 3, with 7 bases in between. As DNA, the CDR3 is TGTGCCAGCAGTGAACGTTTGTACTATGGCTACACCTTC. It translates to CASSERLYYGYTF. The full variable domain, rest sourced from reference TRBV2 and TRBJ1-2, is EPEVTQTPSHQVTQMGQEVILRCVPISNHLYFYWYRQILGQKVEFLVSFYNNEISEKSEIFDDQFSVERPDGSNFTLKIRSTKLEDSAMYFCASSERLYYGYTFGSGTRLTVV.

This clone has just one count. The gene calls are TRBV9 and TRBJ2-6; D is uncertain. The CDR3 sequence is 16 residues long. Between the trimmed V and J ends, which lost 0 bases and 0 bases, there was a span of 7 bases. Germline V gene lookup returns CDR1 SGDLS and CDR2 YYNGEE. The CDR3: CASSVARYSGANVLTF. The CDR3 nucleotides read TGTGCCAGCAGCGTAGCGAGATACTCTGGGGCCAACGTCCTGACTTTC.

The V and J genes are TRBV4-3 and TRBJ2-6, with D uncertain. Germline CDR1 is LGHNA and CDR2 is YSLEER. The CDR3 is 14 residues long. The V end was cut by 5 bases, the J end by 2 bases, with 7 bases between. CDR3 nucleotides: TGCGCCAGCAGCGTAGTAGCTGGGGCCAACGTCCTGACTTTC. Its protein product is CASSVVAGANVLTF.

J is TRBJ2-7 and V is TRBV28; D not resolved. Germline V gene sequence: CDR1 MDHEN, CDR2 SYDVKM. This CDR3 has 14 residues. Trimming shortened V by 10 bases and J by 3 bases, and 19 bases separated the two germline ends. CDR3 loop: CAISIQPNYYEQYF. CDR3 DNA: TGTGCCATCTCGATACAACCGAATTACTACGAGCAGTACTTC.

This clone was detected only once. The chain's CDR3 is CASTRNRGPTGELFF. The DNA for the CDR3 is TGTGCCAGCACCCGTAACAGGGGGCCCACCGGGGAGCTGTTTTTT. The rearrangement joins TRBV28 to TRBJ2-2, with 9 positions matching TRBD1. V shed 7 bases, J shed 4 bases, and the junction held 7 bases outside the gene matches. The CDR3 is 15 amino acids. The V gene's germline CDR1 is MDHEN and CDR2 SYDVKM.

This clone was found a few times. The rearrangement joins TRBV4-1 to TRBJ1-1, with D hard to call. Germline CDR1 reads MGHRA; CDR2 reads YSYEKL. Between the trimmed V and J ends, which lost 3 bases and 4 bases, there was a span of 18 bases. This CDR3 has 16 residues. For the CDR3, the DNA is TGCGCCAGCAGCCATCGATATTTGGACTTTCTCACTGAAGCTTTCTTT. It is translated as CASSHRYLDFLTEAFF.

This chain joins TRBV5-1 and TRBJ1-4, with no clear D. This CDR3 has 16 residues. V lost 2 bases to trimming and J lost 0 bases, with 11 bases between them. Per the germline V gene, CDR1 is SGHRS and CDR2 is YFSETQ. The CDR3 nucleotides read TGCGCCAGCAGCTTTGGCAGCGCCGCAACTAATGAAAAACTGTTTTTT. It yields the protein CASSFGSAATNEKLFF. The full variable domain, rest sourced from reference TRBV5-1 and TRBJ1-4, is KAGVTQTPRYLIKTRGQQVTLSCSPISGHRSVSWYQQTPGQGLQFLFEYFSETQRNKGNFPGRFSGRQFSNSRSEMNVSTLELGDSALYLCASSFGSAATNEKLFFGSGTQLSVL.

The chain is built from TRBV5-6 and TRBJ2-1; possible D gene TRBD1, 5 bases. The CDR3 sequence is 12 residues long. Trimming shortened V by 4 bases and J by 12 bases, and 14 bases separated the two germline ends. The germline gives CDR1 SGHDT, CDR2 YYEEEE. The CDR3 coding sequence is TGTGCCAGCAGCCCCTCCAGAAGGGGGCAGTTCTTC. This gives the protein CASSPSRRGQFF.

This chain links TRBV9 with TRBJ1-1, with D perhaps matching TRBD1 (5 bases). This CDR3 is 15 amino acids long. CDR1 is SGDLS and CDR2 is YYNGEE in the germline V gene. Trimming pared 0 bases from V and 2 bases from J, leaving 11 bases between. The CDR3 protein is CASSVEGVSNTEAFF. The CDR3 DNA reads TGTGCCAGCAGCGTAGAAGGGGTATCCAACACTGAAGCTTTCTTT.

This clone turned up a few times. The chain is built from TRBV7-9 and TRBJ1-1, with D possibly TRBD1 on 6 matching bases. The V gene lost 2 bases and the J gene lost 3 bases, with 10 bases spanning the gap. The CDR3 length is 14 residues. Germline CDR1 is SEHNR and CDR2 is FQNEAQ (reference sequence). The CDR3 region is CASSLLGADTEAFF. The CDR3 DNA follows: TGTGCCAGCAGCTTATTGGGGGCGGACACTGAAGCTTTCTTT.

CDR3 amino acids: CASSLRGGSARPQHF. CDR3 DNA: TGTGCCAGCAGCTTAAGGGGAGGGAGTGCTCGGCCCCAGCATTTT. The chain uses TRBV13 and TRBJ1-5; maybe TRBD1 (5 bases). Trimming removed 2 bases at V and 9 bases at J, with 17 bases between. Germline V gives CDR1 PRHDT, CDR2 FYEKMQ (reference sequence). The CDR3 is made up of 15 amino acids.

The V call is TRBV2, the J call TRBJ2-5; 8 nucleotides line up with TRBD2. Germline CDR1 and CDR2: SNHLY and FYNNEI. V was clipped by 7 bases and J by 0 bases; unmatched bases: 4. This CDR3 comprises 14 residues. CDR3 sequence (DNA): TGTGCCAGCAATGTCGGGGGGGACCAAGAGACCCAGTACTTC. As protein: CASNVGGDQETQYF.